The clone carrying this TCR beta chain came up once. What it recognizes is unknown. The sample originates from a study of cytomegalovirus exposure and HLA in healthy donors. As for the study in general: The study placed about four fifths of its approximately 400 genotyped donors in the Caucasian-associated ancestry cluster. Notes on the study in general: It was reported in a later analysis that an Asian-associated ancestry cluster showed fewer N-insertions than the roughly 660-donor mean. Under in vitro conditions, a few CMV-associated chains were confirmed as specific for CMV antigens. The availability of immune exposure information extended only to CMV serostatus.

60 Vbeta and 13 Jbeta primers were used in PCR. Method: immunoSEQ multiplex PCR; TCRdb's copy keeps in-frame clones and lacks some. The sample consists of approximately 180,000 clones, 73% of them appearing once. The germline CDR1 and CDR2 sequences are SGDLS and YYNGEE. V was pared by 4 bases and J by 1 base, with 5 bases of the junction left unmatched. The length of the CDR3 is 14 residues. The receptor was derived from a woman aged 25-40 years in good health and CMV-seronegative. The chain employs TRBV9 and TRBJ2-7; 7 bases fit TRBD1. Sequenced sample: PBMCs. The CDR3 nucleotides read TGTGCCAGCAGCCCTCGGGACAGATCCTACGAGCAGTACTTC. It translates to CASSPRDRSYEQYF.